The 24 T cell receptor beta chains given below trace back to one sample, sequenced in a study of T cell responses to AZD1222 COVID-19 vaccine. Here immunoSEQ multiplex PCR was the method, and the copy in TCRdb shows in-frame clones only, minus some. The sample carries about 120,000 clones, 70% to 90% recorded once. Specimen: peripheral blood, collected on day 0 of AZD1222 vaccination. The receptor set was obtained from an adult in good health.

This chain links TRBV19 with TRBJ2-3; unclear D gene. Trimming shortened V by 7 bases and J by 2 bases, and 10 bases separated the two germline ends. This CDR3 has 13 residues. From germline, CDR1 is LNHDA and CDR2 SQIVND (reference sequence). CDR3 DNA sequence: TGTGCCAGTAAAAGGGATATCACAGATACGCAGTATTTT. Translating gives CASKRDITDTQYF.

This sequence joins TRBV7-7 and TRBJ1-3, with 7 bases matching TRBD1. Germline V gene sequence: CDR1 SSHAT, CDR2 FNYEAQ (reference sequence). The CDR3 has 14 amino acids. Trimming took 5 bases from V and 4 from J; bases not matched to a gene: 5. The CDR3 DNA reads TGTGCCAGCAGCCCCACAGGGGCCGGAAACACCATATATTTT. Encoded protein: CASSPTGAGNTIYF.

The gene calls are TRBV19 and TRBJ2-5, with D possibly matching TRBD2 (6 bases). The CDR3 is made up of 13 amino acids. With 10 bases removed from V and 5 bases from J, the gap between germline ends came to 17 bases. CDR1 LNHDA and CDR2 SQIVND come from the germline V gene (reference sequence). This chain's CDR3 is CATALTRGETQYF. CDR3 coding DNA: TGTGCCACCGCCCTCACCCGGGGGGAGACCCAGTACTTC. Complete variable domain (other parts from reference TRBV19 and TRBJ2-5): DGGITQSPKYLFRKEGQNVTLSCEQNLNHDAMYWYRQDPGQGLRLIYYSQIVNDFQKGDIAEGYSVSREKKESFPLTVTSAQKNPTAFYLCATALTRGETQYFGPGTRLLVL.

This CDR3 is CSVGRDSKGYTF. The CDR3 DNA follows: TGCAGCGTTGGGAGGGATTCGAAAGGCTACACCTTC. V usage is TRBV29-1 and J usage is TRBJ1-2; no definite D call. Germline V gene sequence: CDR1 SQVTM, CDR2 ANQGSEA. The CDR3 runs to 12 residues. V dropped 4 bases and J dropped 8 bases, with 14 bases sitting between them.

This chain uses TRBV6-4 with TRBJ2-3; 11 bases line up with TRBD2. This CDR3 contains 13 residues. After removal of 8 bases from V and 7 bases from J, the junction contained 5 bases not matched to a gene. The germline gives CDR1 MRHNA, CDR2 SNTAGT. The CDR3, as DNA: TGTGCCAGCTCCGGACTAGCGGGTAATACGCAGTATTTT. As protein: CASSGLAGNTQYF.

V and J are TRBV21-1 and TRBJ1-4. TRBV21-1 is flagged as a pseudogene. The CDR3 consists of 12 residues. CDR3 coding DNA: TGTGCCAGCAGCTGCGATAATGAAAAACTGTTTTTT. This codes for CASSCDNEKLFF.

The table lists this clone with a count of one. CDR3 amino acids: CASSNSGGAYNEQFF. The CDR3 bases are TGTGCCAGCAGTAATAGCGGGGGGGCCTACAATGAGCAGTTCTTC. The genes are TRBV6-5 and TRBJ2-1, with 11 bases fitting TRBD2. Per the germline V gene, CDR1 is MNHEY and CDR2 is SVGAGI. The CDR3 is made up of 15 amino acids. With V trimmed by 5 bases and J by 2 bases, 2 bases remained unmatched.

This clone was counted between two and nine times. The genes are TRBV6-5 and TRBJ2-7, with D unresolved. Per the germline V gene, CDR1 is MNHEY and CDR2 is SVGAGI. The CDR3 extends over 13 amino acids. Trimming left V 0 bases short and J 3 bases short, with 6 bases between. As DNA, the CDR3 is TGTGCCAGCAGTTACTCGCGCGGCTACGAGCAGTACTTC. Protein sequence: CASSYSRGYEQYF.

The chain has TRBV5-6 and TRBJ1-5, with D perhaps matching TRBD1 (6 bases). The germline V gene has CDR1 SGHDT and CDR2 YYEEEE. The CDR3 length is 15 residues. V was clipped by 0 bases and J by 4 bases, with 11 bases between them. CDR3 loop: CASSLGGQSNQPQHF. DNA for the CDR3: TGTGCCAGCAGCTTGGGTGGACAGTCAAATCAGCCCCAGCATTTT. Filled out from reference TRBV5-6 and TRBJ1-5, the complete variable domain reads DAGVTQSPTHLIKTRGQQVTLRCSPKSGHDTVSWYQQALGQGPQFIFQYYEEEERQRGNFPDRFSGHQFPNYSSELNVNALLLGDSALYLCASSLGGQSNQPQHFGDGTRLSIL.

The rearrangement links TRBV29-1 to TRBJ2-1; D not resolved. The germline V gene has CDR1 SQVTM and CDR2 ANQGSEA. Trimming stripped 7 bases from V and 4 bases from J, with 8 bases between. There are 11 residues in the CDR3. CDR3 sequence: CSAAAYNEQFF. The CDR3 DNA reads TGCAGCGCGGCAGCTTACAATGAGCAGTTCTTC.

J is TRBJ2-3 and V is TRBV19; D might be TRBD2 (7 bases). The CDR3 is made up of 13 amino acids. V shed 6 bases and J shed 5 bases, with 12 bases lying between them. CDR1 and CDR2 from the germline V gene are LNHDA and SQIVND (reference sequence). The CDR3 bases are TGTGCCAGTAGCGGGGGGCACCGAGATACGCAGTATTTT. Protein: CASSGGHRDTQYF.

The chain couples TRBV30 to TRBJ2-3; the D gene could be TRBD1 or TRBD2 (5 bases each). The V and J ends lost 2 bases and 1 base respectively, with 10 bases between them. The V gene's germline CDR1 is GTSNPN and CDR2 SVGIG (reference sequence). The CDR3 extends over 14 amino acids. This CDR3 is CAWSRGQGTDTQYF. CDR3 nucleotides: TGTGCCTGGAGTCGGGGCCAGGGCACAGATACGCAGTATTTT. The whole variable domain, remainder taken from reference TRBV30 and TRBJ2-3, is SQTIHQWPATLVQPVGSPLSLECTVEGTSNPNLYWYRQAAGRGLQLLFYSVGIGQISSEVPQNLSASRPQDRQFILSSKKLLLSDSGFYLCAWSRGQGTDTQYFGPGTRLTVL.

V is TRBV25-1 and J is TRBJ1-3, with 9 nucleotides matching TRBD1. Per the germline V gene, CDR1 is MGHDK and CDR2 is SYGVNS. Unmatched junction bases numbered 5, after V lost 4 bases and J lost 4 bases. This CDR3 is 15 amino acids long. CDR3: CASSARQGVGNTIYF. CDR3 sequence (DNA): TGTGCCAGCAGTGCAAGACAGGGGGTAGGAAACACCATATATTTT.

This clone occurred a few times. The chain combines TRBV12-3 or TRBV12-4 with TRBJ1-1, with D maybe TRBD1 (5 bases). The CDR3 runs to 13 residues. Between the trimmed V and J ends, which lost 6 bases and 4 bases, there was a span of 12 bases. CDR3 nucleotide sequence: TGTGCCAGCAGAGGGACTCCGGGCACTGAAGCTTTCTTT. Its protein product is CASRGTPGTEAFF.

The chain couples TRBV5-1 to TRBJ2-5; 8 bases are shared with TRBD1. CDR1 and CDR2 from the germline V gene are SGHRS and YFSETQ. The CDR3 contains 14 residues. V lost 3 bases and J lost 5; bases outside the gene matches: 6. The CDR3 coding sequence is TGCGCCAGCAGCTCTGCGACAGGGGACGAGACCCAGTACTTC. It yields the protein CASSSATGDETQYF. Full variable domain (missing parts from reference TRBV5-1 and TRBJ2-5): KAGVTQTPRYLIKTRGQQVTLSCSPISGHRSVSWYQQTPGQGLQFLFEYFSETQRNKGNFPGRFSGRQFSNSRSEMNVSTLELGDSALYLCASSSATGDETQYFGPGTRLLVL.

The J gene is TRBJ2-1, the V gene TRBV15; TRBD1 or TRBD2 may be the D gene (5 bases each). The V gene's germline CDR1 is LNHNV and CDR2 YYDKDF (reference sequence). The CDR3 has 15 residues. The germline V and J ends were trimmed by 2 bases and 5 bases, with 13 bases remaining between them. In nucleotides, the CDR3 is TGTGCCACCAGCAGACAGAGGGGCCCCCACAATGAGCAGTTCTTC. Protein sequence: CATSRQRGPHNEQFF.

DNA of the CDR3: TGTGCCAGCTCCCCCATGGGGCTAGCGGGAGTCTCCGGGGAGCTGTTTTTT. It is translated as CASSPMGLAGVSGELFF. The chain carries TRBV5-4 and TRBJ2-2; 10 nucleotides line up with TRBD2. With 7 bases clipped from V and 6 bases from J, the junction kept 15 bases outside the gene matches. Germline V gene sequence: CDR1 SGHNT, CDR2 YYREEE (reference sequence). This CDR3 contains 17 residues.

The chain links TRBV6-5 to TRBJ1-2, with a tentative D call TRBD1 (6 bases). The length of the CDR3 is 15 residues. Germline CDR1 MNHEY, CDR2 SVGAGI. The V end was cut by 7 bases, the J end by 6 bases, with 21 bases between. CDR3 loop: CASTLDTGRIDGYTF. CDR3 nucleotide sequence: TGTGCCAGCACCCTCGACACAGGGCGAATTGATGGCTACACCTTC.

V and J are TRBV3-1 (or the pseudogene TRBV3-2) and TRBJ1-3, with no clear D. Germline-derived CDR1 and CDR2 are LGHDT and YNNKEL (reference sequence). The germline V and J ends were trimmed by 11 bases and 0 bases, with 14 bases remaining between them. The CDR3 is 14 residues long. Written as DNA, the CDR3 is TGTGCCGCGAGAAAAAAGGGCTCTGGAAACACCATATATTTT. Amino acids: CAARKKGSGNTIYF.

This clone came up a few times. This rearrangement joins TRBV30 to TRBJ1-6, with unresolved D. Germline V gene sequence: CDR1 GTSNPN, CDR2 SVGIG (reference sequence). This CDR3 is 15 amino acids long. V lost 5 bases to trimming and J lost 1 base, with 12 bases between them. The CDR3 bases are TGTGCCTGGCGTCCCTCGGCTTCCTATAATTCACCCCTCCACTTT. Translation gives CAWRPSASYNSPLHF.

There are a few counts of this clone. The rearrangement uses TRBV11-2 and TRBJ2-7; D perhaps matches TRBD2 (5 bases). Germline lookup yields CDR1 SGHAT and CDR2 FQNNGV. The CDR3 runs 13 residues. V was clipped by 3 bases and J by 4 bases, with 10 bases between them. CDR3 nucleotides: TGTGCCAGCAGCTTCCTAGCTTTATACGAGCAGTACTTC. It is translated as CASSFLALYEQYF.

The V and J genes are TRBV28 and TRBJ1-2; 9 nucleotides match TRBD1. Unmatched junction bases numbered 5, after V lost 4 bases and J lost 8 bases. CDR1 is MDHEN, CDR2 SYDVKM, per germline. The CDR3 totals 13 residues. The CDR3 DNA reads as TGTGCCAGCAGTTCGGACAGGGGTGGAGGCTACACCTTC. This codes for CASSSDRGGGYTF.

V usage is TRBV5-1 and J usage is TRBJ2-7; tentatively, D is TRBD1 (5 bases). Trimming removed 0 bases at V and 2 bases at J, with 9 bases between. The germline gives CDR1 SGHRS, CDR2 YFSETQ. This CDR3 is 14 amino acids long. The CDR3 loop reads CASSLGQPPYEQYF. The DNA for the CDR3 is TGCGCCAGCAGCTTGGGACAGCCCCCCTACGAGCAGTACTTC. Filled out from reference TRBV5-1 and TRBJ2-7, the complete variable domain reads KAGVTQTPRYLIKTRGQQVTLSCSPISGHRSVSWYQQTPGQGLQFLFEYFSETQRNKGNFPGRFSGRQFSNSRSEMNVSTLELGDSALYLCASSLGQPPYEQYFGPGTRLTVT.

This clone came up once. J is TRBJ1-6 and V is TRBV5-6; no definite D call. Germline loops: CDR1 SGHDT, CDR2 YYEEEE. The CDR3 spans 15 residues. Trimming pared 5 bases from V and 8 bases from J, leaving 17 bases between. In DNA form, the CDR3 reads TGTGCCAGCAGGCAAGGGTCTGGAACCTATTCACCCCTCCACTTT. The encoded protein is CASRQGSGTYSPLHF.